The 18 T cell receptor beta chains presented below share a single source sample, sequenced in a study of blood T cell repertoires in COVID-19. Assay: immunoSEQ multiplex PCR; the TCRdb copy retains only in-frame clones and omits some. This sample has some 46,000 clones, with 83% found just once. Material: peripheral blood. The receptors were sampled from a man aged 55 to 70 with active COVID-19.

CDR3 protein: CASSTGHLNTEAFF. The CDR3 DNA reads as TGTGCCAGTAGTACGGGACACCTGAACACTGAAGCTTTCTTT. The chain links TRBV19 to TRBJ1-1; a weak D match, TRBD1 (6 bases). CDR3 size: 14 residues. V was cut by 4 bases and J by 0 bases, with 9 bases left in between. The germline CDR1 and CDR2 sequences are LNHDA and SQIVND (reference sequence).

V usage is TRBV23-1 and J usage is TRBJ1-2; no definite D call. TRBV23-1 is designated an ORF whose function remains uncertain. The CDR3 spans 12 residues. V was trimmed by 2 bases and J by 7 bases, leaving 8 bases between them. The chain's CDR3 is CASSQNWAGYTF. DNA for the CDR3: TGCGCCAGCAGTCAAAACTGGGCTGGCTACACCTTC.

This clone was counted a single time. V usage is TRBV2 and J usage is TRBJ2-7; 9 bases are shared with TRBD1. Losses at the gene ends were 7 bases for V and 4 bases for J; bases not matched to a gene: 8. Germline V CDR1 and CDR2: SNHLY, FYNNEI. The CDR3 length is 14 residues. The CDR3 sequence: CASTDPGQGYEQYF. The DNA of the CDR3 is TGTGCCAGCACCGACCCGGGACAGGGTTACGAGCAGTACTTC.

The chain is built from TRBV19 and TRBJ1-1; unclear D gene. This CDR3 comprises 15 residues. Trimming took off 7 bases at V and 0 bases at J, with 15 bases between the two ends. CDR1 and CDR2 (germline): LNHDA, SQIVND (reference sequence). The CDR3 region has the DNA TGTGCCAGTACGGGTAGGATGAATATGAACACTGAAGCTTTCTTT. Amino acids: CASTGRMNMNTEAFF.

About this clone: A junction boundary mismatches the germline segment, possibly from a read error. The sample contains more than one DNA sequence encoding this CDR3. The rearrangement links TRBV3-1 (or the pseudogene TRBV3-2) to TRBJ2-7; TRBD2 matches 10 bases. The CDR3 spans 15 residues. The V gene's germline CDR1 is LGHDT and CDR2 YNNKEL (reference sequence). The CDR3 spells CASSQGTSDEGEQYF. The CDR3 nucleotides read TGCGCCAGCAGCCAAGGGACTAGCGATGAGGGCGAGCAGTACTTC.

This clone occurred a few times. The rearrangement joins TRBV7-2 to TRBJ2-1; TRBD1 matches at 8 bases. This CDR3 has 16 amino acids. J was trimmed by 4 bases and V by 5 bases; bases with no gene match: 10. Germline V gene lookup returns CDR1 SGHTA and CDR2 FQGNSA. DNA of the CDR3: TGTGCCAGCAGCCTCAGGGGGCAAGCTTTGTACAATGAGCAGTTCTTC. It translates to CASSLRGQALYNEQFF.

CDR3 DNA: TGTGCCAGCAGCTCACAGCGGGGGGGCCTGGCAGATACGCAGTATTTT. Protein product: CASSSQRGGLADTQYF. This chain links TRBV5-4 with TRBJ2-3; 10 bases are a match to TRBD2. Looked up from germline, CDR1 is SGHNT and CDR2 is YYREEE (reference sequence). The trim removed 3 bases at V and 4 bases at J, leaving 8 bases unmatched. This CDR3 region has 16 residues.

DNA for the CDR3: TGTGCCAGCAGCGTCGACAGGGCAACCTATGGCTACACCTTC. Protein sequence: CASSVDRATYGYTF. This rearrangement joins TRBV9 to TRBJ1-2; 7 positions agree with TRBD1. CDR3 length equals 14 residues. In germline, CDR1 is SGDLS, CDR2 YYNGEE. V shed 2 bases and J 4 bases; nucleotides not matched to a gene: 5.

The rearrangement links TRBV15 to TRBJ2-1; TRBD2 aligns across 15 bases. This CDR3 is built from 15 residues. Germline loops: CDR1 LNHNV, CDR2 YYDKDF (reference sequence). With V trimmed by 5 bases and J by 10 bases, 6 bases remained unmatched. This chain's CDR3 is CATSVTGTSGGEQFF. In DNA form, the CDR3 reads TGTGCCACCAGCGTAACCGGGACTAGCGGGGGGGAGCAGTTCTTC.

The CDR3 loop reads CASRTGAGGTDTQYF. The CDR3 DNA sequence: TGTGCCAGCAGGACCGGAGCGGGAGGCACAGATACGCAGTATTTT. The chain joins TRBV7-2 to TRBJ2-3, with TRBD2 matching 8 bases. The V segment lost 6 bases and the J segment 1 base; nucleotides outside the gene matches: 6. This CDR3 comprises 15 residues. Per germline, CDR1 SGHTA and CDR2 FQGNSA.

The chain uses TRBV9 and TRBJ1-4; no clear D gene. From germline, CDR1 is SGDLS and CDR2 YYNGEE. V gave up 3 bases and J gave up 8 bases, with 11 bases separating them. The CDR3 consists of 13 residues. CDR3 bases: TGTGCCAGCAGCGCCTCGGTATTCGAAAAACTGTTTTTT. Its protein is CASSASVFEKLFF. The full variable domain, its missing parts supplied by reference TRBV9 and TRBJ1-4, is DSGVTQTPKHLITATGQRVTLRCSPRSGDLSVYWYQQSLDQGLQFLIQYYNGEERAKGNILERFSAQQFPDLHSELNLSSLELGDSALYFCASSASVFEKLFFGSGTQLSVL.

This chain uses TRBV7-2 with TRBJ2-5, with TRBD2 matching 13 bases. Per germline, CDR1 SGHTA and CDR2 FQGNSA. Trimming at V came to 4 bases and at J to 1 base, leaving 3 bases not matched to a gene. The CDR3 length is 16 residues. In DNA form, the CDR3 reads TGTGCCAGCAGCTCACTAGCGGGGGGGTTCCAAGAGACCCAGTACTTC. It yields the protein CASSSLAGGFQETQYF.

This chain connects TRBV11-2 to TRBJ2-5; 13 bases map to TRBD2. CDR1 is SGHAT and CDR2 is FQNNGV in the germline V gene. The CDR3 covers 15 residues. Losses at the gene ends were 4 bases for V and 1 base for J; bases not matched to a gene: 0. The CDR3 DNA reads TGTGCCAGCAGCTGGACTAGCGGGGGCCAAGAGACCCAGTACTTC. It codes for CASSWTSGGQETQYF.

V gene TRBV29-1 combines with J gene TRBJ2-5; 15 bases map to TRBD2. V was clipped by 1 base and J by 7 bases; unmatched bases: 7. CDR3 size: 16 residues. The germline V gene encodes CDR1 SQVTM and CDR2 ANQGSEA. For the CDR3, the DNA is TGCAGCGTTGAAGGTCGGACTAGCGGGAGGGGGCGGACCCAGTACTTC. As protein: CSVEGRTSGRGRTQYF.

The J gene is TRBJ2-1, the V gene TRBV14; 12 bases map to TRBD2. CDR1 and CDR2 from the germline V gene are SGHDN and FVKESK. The trim removed 2 bases at V and 7 bases at J, leaving 3 bases unmatched. The length of the CDR3 is 15 residues. In nucleotides, the CDR3 is TGTGCCAGCAGCCAACTAGCGGGGGGGCTGAATGAGCAGTTCTTC. As protein: CASSQLAGGLNEQFF.

The chain has TRBV30 and TRBJ2-2, with D unclear. The CDR3 contains 11 residues. V lost 4 bases and J lost 7, with 7 bases in between. CDR1 GTSNPN and CDR2 SVGIG come from the germline V gene (reference sequence). CDR3: CAWKRNGELFF. The CDR3 DNA follows: TGTGCCTGGAAGAGGAACGGGGAGCTGTTTTTT. The full variable domain, its missing parts supplied by reference TRBV30 and TRBJ2-2, is SQTIHQWPATLVQPVGSPLSLECTVEGTSNPNLYWYRQAAGRGLQLLFYSVGIGQISSEVPQNLSASRPQDRQFILSSKKLLLSDSGFYLCAWKRNGELFFGEGSRLTVL.

This clone has just one count. The chain has TRBV7-9 and TRBJ2-3; 10 bases are a match to TRBD2. The CDR3 runs to 14 residues. The trim removed 5 bases at V and 4 bases at J, leaving 3 bases unmatched. Germline CDR1 SEHNR, CDR2 FQNEAQ (reference sequence). Written as DNA, the CDR3 is TGTGCCAGCAGCGACAGCGGGAGGGCAGATACGCAGTATTTT. Encoded protein: CASSDSGRADTQYF.

This sequence joins TRBV7-2 and TRBJ1-5; D call uncertain. V lost 3 bases and J 7 bases, leaving 7 bases between the germline ends. The CDR3 runs to 12 residues. CDR1 SGHTA and CDR2 FQGNSA come from the germline V gene. The CDR3 bases are TGTGCCAGCAGCTTCCAGGCCCAGCCCCAGCATTTT. Translating it yields CASSFQAQPQHF.